These 6 T cell receptor beta chains came from one sample sequenced in a study of T cells in localized non-small cell lung cancer. Produced via immunoSEQ multiplex PCR; TCRdb's table is partial and in-frame only. This sample has 100,000 to 150,000 clones, with roughly nine tenths found just once. The specimen was peripheral blood, collected before any cancer treatment. The receptors shown here come from a female donor over 55 with stage I lung adenocarcinoma.

The rearrangement joins TRBV7-9 to TRBJ2-1; D is uncertain. V shed 2 bases and J shed 9 bases, with 8 bases lying between them. This CDR3 has 12 residues. Germline V CDR1 and CDR2: SEHNR, FQNEAQ (reference sequence). The chain's CDR3 is CASSLNIVEQFF. As DNA, the CDR3 is TGTGCCAGCAGCTTAAACATAGTTGAGCAGTTCTTC.

V usage is TRBV30 and J usage is TRBJ2-3; the match to TRBD2 covers 16 bases. Germline trimming cut 5 bases from V and 6 bases from J; bases unmatched to any gene: 11. Germline V lookup: CDR1 GTSNPN, CDR2 SVGIG (reference sequence). There are 17 residues in the CDR3. The CDR3 here is CAWGGTSGRAVSDTQYF. The CDR3 DNA reads as TGTGCCTGGGGAGGGACTAGCGGGAGGGCCGTTTCCGATACGCAGTATTTT.

V usage is TRBV7-2 and J usage is TRBJ2-5, with a tentative D call TRBD1 (6 bases). The CDR3 sequence is 14 residues long. V lost 1 base and J lost 4, with 10 bases in between. The germline V gene encodes CDR1 SGHTA and CDR2 FQGNSA. The CDR3 DNA reads as TGTGCCAGCAGCTTAGACAGGGTATCAGAGACCCAGTACTTC. Its protein is CASSLDRVSETQYF.

This chain joins TRBV7-2 and TRBJ2-1; no firm D call. V was shortened by 0 bases and J by 3 bases, with 6 bases between the two germline ends. The CDR3 has 14 residues. Germline CDR1 is SGHTA and CDR2 is FQGNSA. The CDR3 loop reads CASSLAGYYNEQFF. The CDR3 DNA follows: TGTGCCAGCAGCTTAGCGGGATACTACAATGAGCAGTTCTTC.

V gene TRBV2 combines with J gene TRBJ1-4, with 9 bases aligning to TRBD1. Germline V gives CDR1 SNHLY, CDR2 FYNNEI. The CDR3 contains 13 residues. V gave up 7 bases and J gave up 7 bases; unmatched junction bases: 4. CDR3 DNA sequence: TGTGCCAGCAAGGGACAGGGACCTGAAAAACTGTTTTTT. This gives the protein CASKGQGPEKLFF.

The chain is built from TRBV5-6 and TRBJ2-1; 7 bases are shared with TRBD1. V lost 2 bases to trimming and J lost 12 bases; unmatched junction nucleotides: 20. The germline CDR1 and CDR2 sequences are SGHDT and YYEEEE. The CDR3 has 17 amino acids. The CDR3 nucleotides are TGTGCCAGCAGCTTCTGGTCGGGACAGTCCTTTACGGTTGGGCAGTTCTTC. Its protein product is CASSFWSGQSFTVGQFF.